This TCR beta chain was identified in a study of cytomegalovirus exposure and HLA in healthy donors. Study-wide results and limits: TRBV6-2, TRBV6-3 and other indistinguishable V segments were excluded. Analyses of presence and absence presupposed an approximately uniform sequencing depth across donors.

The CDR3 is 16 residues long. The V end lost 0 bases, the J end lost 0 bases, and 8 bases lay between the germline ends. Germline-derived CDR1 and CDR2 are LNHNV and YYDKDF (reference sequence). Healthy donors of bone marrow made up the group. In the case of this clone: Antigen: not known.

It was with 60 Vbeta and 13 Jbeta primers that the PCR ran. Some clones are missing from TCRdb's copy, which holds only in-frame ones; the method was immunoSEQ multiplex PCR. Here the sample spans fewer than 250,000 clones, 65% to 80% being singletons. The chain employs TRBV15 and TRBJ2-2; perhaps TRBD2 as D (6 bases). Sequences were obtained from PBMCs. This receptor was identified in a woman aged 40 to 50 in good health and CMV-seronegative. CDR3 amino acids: CATSRDGGANTGELFF. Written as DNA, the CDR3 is TGTGCCACCAGCAGAGATGGAGGGGCGAACACCGGGGAGCTGTTTTTT.